The table lists the clone carrying this T cell receptor (beta chain) with a few counts. The CDR3 consists of 15 residues. V shed 5 bases, J shed 6 bases, and the junction held 9 bases outside the gene matches. The germline V gene has CDR1 SGHTA and CDR2 FQGTGA. This sample is drawn from a study of T cells after yellow fever vaccination. By 5'RACE template switching, TCR cDNA was produced, with a universal primer site and UMIs added in the process. TCRdb re-analysed the 5' RACE reads in MiXCR, keeping a single row per CDR3 protein. The sample gives under 600,000 distinct CDR3 sequences, approximately 15% of which show up once; about 14% is in the top ten.

This sequence originates from a man younger than 45 who received the YFV17D yellow fever vaccine. The chain combines TRBV7-3 with TRBJ2-2, with 7 bases that match TRBD1. Sequenced here: PBMCs, sampled on the day of the yellow fever booster vaccination. CDR3 sequence (DNA): TGTGCCAGCAGCCGTCGGACAGGTGTCCCCGGGGAGCTGTTTTTT. Translating it yields CASSRRTGVPGELFF.